One and the same sample provided the 18 T cell receptor beta chains below, sequenced in a study of blood T cell repertoires in COVID-19 (dated by TCRdb to between 2020 and 2021). Libraries were constructed by the immunoSEQ multiplex PCR assay. In TCRdb, the immuneACCESS table is reduced to in-frame sequences with V and J assigned. These tables do not hold every clone; where another copy was compared, an unresolved V gene accounts for under half, and the others remain unexplained. This sample gives approximately 56,000 clones in total; nearly 90% of them show up just once. Of the sample, roughly 10% falls within the top ten clones. The specimen was peripheral blood. These receptors were taken from a man at least 80 years old with active or convalescent COVID-19.

This clone was counted only a few times. This chain joins TRBV5-1 and TRBJ2-1, with a possible D match to TRBD1 (6 bases). The CDR3 is 14 residues long. Germline assignment: CDR1 SGHRS and CDR2 YFSETQ. V lost 4 bases to trimming and J lost 10 bases, with 18 bases between them. The CDR3 DNA sequence: TGCGCCAGCAGCACGGGAACGAATACAGGGGAGCAGTTCTTC. It is translated as CASSTGTNTGEQFF.

V gene TRBV4-3 combines with J gene TRBJ2-3; 7 bases line up with TRBD1. The V gene end was trimmed by 0 bases and the J gene end by 4 bases; junction bases not matched to a gene: 7. The CDR3 has 16 residues. Per germline, CDR1 LGHNA and CDR2 YSLEER. CDR3 region: CASSQEDRIGADTQYF. In DNA form, the CDR3 reads TGCGCCAGCAGCCAAGAGGACAGGATTGGCGCAGATACGCAGTATTTT.

V usage is TRBV7-2 and J usage is TRBJ2-5; D is perhaps TRBD2 (5 bases). The CDR3 runs to 15 residues. V shed 1 base and J shed 1 base, with 10 bases lying between them. Germline V gene data show CDR1 as SGHTA and CDR2 as FQGNSA. CDR3 nucleotide sequence: TGTGCCAGCAGCTTAGTTCTAGCTCCCCAAGAGACCCAGTACTTC. Protein: CASSLVLAPQETQYF.

The V call is TRBV5-4, the J call TRBJ1-1; 9 positions match TRBD1. The CDR3 runs 15 residues. Germline trimming cut 4 bases from V and 2 bases from J; bases unmatched to any gene: 6. Germline-derived CDR1 and CDR2 are SGHNT and YYREEE (reference sequence). The CDR3 bases are TGTGCCAGCAGCCTACAGGGGGCTGGTAACACTGAAGCTTTCTTT. It translates to CASSLQGAGNTEAFF.

The sample holds a few counts of this clone. The chain links TRBV7-2 to TRBJ2-3, with D hard to call. The CDR3 loop spans 14 amino acids. Germline lookup yields CDR1 SGHTA and CDR2 FQGNSA. V shed 6 bases and J shed 1 base, with 11 bases lying between them. Here the CDR3 reads CASSENSGTDTQYF. The CDR3 nucleotides read TGTGCCAGCAGTGAGAATTCGGGCACAGATACGCAGTATTTT. Complete variable domain (other parts from reference TRBV7-2 and TRBJ2-3): GAGVSQSPSNKVTEKGKDVELRCDPISGHTALYWYRQSLGQGLEFLIYFQGNSAPDKSGLPSDRFSAERTGGSVSTLTIQRTQQEDSAVYLCASSENSGTDTQYFGPGTRLTVL.

The V call is TRBV28, the J call TRBJ1-4; D call uncertain. Trimming removed 6 bases from V and 3 bases from J, with 11 bases in between. The CDR3 totals 14 residues. CDR1 and CDR2 from the germline V gene are MDHEN and SYDVKM. The CDR3 DNA sequence: TGTGCCAGCAGATCGGGGTGGCCTAATGAAAAACTGTTTTTT. It codes for CASRSGWPNEKLFF.

V and J are TRBV28 and TRBJ2-5; 9 bases align to TRBD2. The CDR3 has 14 amino acids. Germline values: CDR1 MDHEN, CDR2 SYDVKM. The V and J ends lost 7 bases and 1 base, in that order; junction bases with no gene match: 4. The CDR3: CASTNSGGQETQYF. CDR3 in DNA: TGTGCCAGCACTAATAGCGGGGGCCAAGAGACCCAGTACTTC.

V and J are TRBV19 and TRBJ1-1; weak D call: TRBD1 (6 bases). This CDR3 contains 15 residues. Trimming shortened V by 7 bases and J by 1 base, and 16 bases separated the two germline ends. Per germline, CDR1 LNHDA and CDR2 SQIVND (reference sequence). The CDR3 sequence: CASTERDIQNTEAFF. CDR3 DNA: TGTGCCAGTACAGAGAGGGACATCCAGAACACTGAAGCTTTCTTT.

This chain uses TRBV15 with TRBJ2-2, with 8 bases matching TRBD2. In germline, CDR1 is LNHNV, CDR2 YYDKDF (reference sequence). Germline trimming cut 5 bases from V and 0 bases from J; bases unmatched to any gene: 5. This CDR3 spans 16 amino acids. The CDR3: CATSRGRGANTGELFF. Here the CDR3 DNA reads TGTGCCACCAGCCGGGGGCGGGGGGCGAACACCGGGGAGCTGTTTTTT.

This clone has only one observation. The chain couples TRBV2 to TRBJ2-7; D perhaps matches TRBD1 (6 bases). Germline V gene data show CDR1 as SNHLY and CDR2 as FYNNEI. The CDR3 length is 13 residues. Trimming took off 6 bases at V and 3 bases at J, with 12 bases between the two ends. CDR3: CASRVGQLYEQYF. CDR3 in DNA: TGTGCCAGCAGGGTAGGACAGCTCTACGAGCAGTACTTC.

The J gene is TRBJ1-1, the V gene TRBV12-3 or TRBV12-4, with D possibly matching TRBD1 (6 bases). Between the trimmed V and J ends, which lost 6 bases and 2 bases, there was a span of 10 bases. The CDR3 is 13 residues long. In DNA, the CDR3 is TGTGCCAGCAGCAGAGGGGGAAACACTGAAGCTTTCTTT. This gives the protein CASSRGGNTEAFF.

The chain joins TRBV6-5 to TRBJ2-3; tentative D call: TRBD1 (5 bases). Trimming shortened V by 7 bases and J by 4 bases, and 15 bases separated the two germline ends. Germline assignment: CDR1 MNHEY and CDR2 SVGAGI. The CDR3 contains 14 residues. CDR3 in amino acids: CASTPGRASDTQYF. The CDR3 DNA reads TGTGCCAGCACCCCCGGCAGGGCGTCAGATACGCAGTATTTT.

The chain carries TRBV7-3 and TRBJ2-1, with D possibly being TRBD2 (7 bases). CDR1 and CDR2 from the germline V gene are SGHTA and FQGTGA. This CDR3 is built from 13 residues. Trimming removed 5 bases at V and 6 bases at J, with 11 bases between. CDR3 amino acids: CASSPRGGNEQFF. CDR3 nucleotides: TGTGCCAGCAGCCCGAGGGGGGGCAATGAGCAGTTCTTC.

The chain has TRBV19 and TRBJ1-6; possibly TRBD1 for D (6 bases). Per the germline V gene, CDR1 is LNHDA and CDR2 is SQIVND (reference sequence). V lost 9 bases and J lost 15, with 18 bases in between. The CDR3 is 12 amino acids. CDR3: CASRDTPPDLHF. The CDR3, as DNA: TGTGCCAGCCGGGACACCCCCCCAGACCTCCACTTT.

This chain uses TRBV4-1 with TRBJ2-3; 8 bases fit TRBD2. This CDR3 contains 19 residues. The J segment lost 0 bases and the V segment lost 3 bases, leaving 14 bases of the junction unmatched. CDR1 is MGHRA and CDR2 is YSYEKL in the germline V gene. The CDR3 DNA sequence: TGCGCCAGCAGCCACCCGCGGGGGGTAGCGGGGAGTAGCACAGATACGCAGTATTTT. Its protein product is CASSHPRGVAGSSTDTQYF.

This rearrangement joins TRBV6-6 to TRBJ1-4; D ambiguous. The CDR3 spans 13 residues. The germline V gene encodes CDR1 MNHNY and CDR2 SVGAGI (reference sequence). V was clipped by 6 bases and J by 7 bases, with 12 bases between them. The CDR3 DNA is TGTGCCAGCAGGCCCTCGGGAGGTGAAAAACTGTTTTTT. Encoded protein: CASRPSGGEKLFF.

This clone was seen once. The chain joins TRBV10-3 to TRBJ2-3; D might be TRBD2 (6 bases). The V gene's germline CDR1 is ENHRY and CDR2 SYGVKD. The CDR3 covers 13 residues. Trimming shortened V by 4 bases and J by 4 bases, and 9 bases separated the two germline ends. CDR3 nucleotides: TGTGCCATCAGTGGACTAGAGGCAGATACGCAGTATTTT. Amino acids: CAISGLEADTQYF.

The rearrangement joins TRBV7-2 to TRBJ2-7; 8 positions match TRBD1. Germline V gene lookup returns CDR1 SGHTA and CDR2 FQGNSA. The CDR3 totals 15 residues. Trimming took 4 bases from V and 5 from J; bases not matched to a gene: 10. This chain's CDR3 is CASSSQGASRDEQYF. CDR3 bases: TGTGCCAGCAGCTCTCAGGGGGCTTCGAGGGACGAGCAGTACTTC.